These 20 T cell receptor beta chains originate from one sample sequenced in a study of blood T cell repertoires in COVID-19 (dated by TCRdb to the early 2020s). The library was prepared using the immunoSEQ multiplex PCR assay. The table was pulled from immuneACCESS by TCRdb, which kept in-frame rearrangements only. Such tables lose some clones; where checked, under half of the loss comes from unresolved V genes, and the rest has no known cause. The sample table holds 200,000 to 250,000 clones, of which 80% were seen once. The ten most abundant clones make up 4.5% to 7% of the sample. Sequenced sample: peripheral blood. These receptors all come from a woman aged 70 to 79 with acute or convalescent COVID-19.

The chain links TRBV2 to TRBJ1-5; 8 bases line up with TRBD1. The V gene end was trimmed by 6 bases and the J gene end by 0 bases; junction bases not matched to a gene: 1. The germline V gene has CDR1 SNHLY and CDR2 FYNNEI. The CDR3 is 14 residues long. The CDR3, as DNA: TGTGCCAGCAGGGGACAGGTTAGCAATCAGCCCCAGCATTTT. This codes for CASRGQVSNQPQHF. Full variable domain (rest looked up from reference TRBV2 and TRBJ1-5): EPEVTQTPSHQVTQMGQEVILRCVPISNHLYFYWYRQILGQKVEFLVSFYNNEISEKSEIFDDQFSVERPDGSNFTLKIRSTKLEDSAMYFCASRGQVSNQPQHFGDGTRLSIL.

J is TRBJ2-5 and V is TRBV19; D possibly corresponds to TRBD1 (5 bases). Per the germline V gene, CDR1 is LNHDA and CDR2 is SQIVND (reference sequence). This CDR3 spans 14 amino acids. Trimming stripped 2 bases from V and 5 bases from J, with 12 bases between. This CDR3 reads CASSIQKGMETQYF. The CDR3, as DNA: TGTGCCAGTAGTATACAAAAGGGGATGGAGACCCAGTACTTC.

The chain recombines TRBV2 with TRBJ2-3; 7 bases are a match to TRBD2. The junction had 11 bases not matched to a gene; V was cut back by 6 bases and J by 2 bases. The CDR3 is 16 amino acids. The germline gives CDR1 SNHLY, CDR2 FYNNEI. The CDR3 region has the DNA TGTGCCAGCAGGCAGAGACTGGGAGGGGTCACAGATACGCAGTATTTT. As protein: CASRQRLGGVTDTQYF. Filled out from reference TRBV2 and TRBJ2-3, the complete variable domain reads EPEVTQTPSHQVTQMGQEVILRCVPISNHLYFYWYRQILGQKVEFLVSFYNNEISEKSEIFDDQFSVERPDGSNFTLKIRSTKLEDSAMYFCASRQRLGGVTDTQYFGPGTRLTVL.

The chain combines TRBV5-6 with TRBJ1-1, with 9 nucleotides matching TRBD1. The CDR3 is 14 residues long. The germline gives CDR1 SGHDT, CDR2 YYEEEE. The trim removed 2 bases at V and 7 bases at J, leaving 6 bases unmatched. This CDR3 is CASSFPTGGDEAFF. The CDR3 DNA reads as TGTGCCAGCAGCTTCCCAACAGGGGGCGATGAAGCTTTCTTT.

A remark on this clone: One end of the junction is discordant with germline, which a read error may explain. The V and J genes are TRBV18 and TRBJ2-1; TRBD2 matches 10 bases. The germline V gene has CDR1 KGHSH and CDR2 LQKENI. The CDR3 loop spans 15 amino acids. The DNA for the CDR3 is TGTGCCAGCTCACCACAAGCGGGAGGGTACAGTGAGCAGTTCTTC. Its translation is CASSPQAGGYSEQFF.

The chain combines TRBV19 with TRBJ1-5, with D possibly being TRBD1 (5 bases). Germline assignment: CDR1 LNHDA and CDR2 SQIVND (reference sequence). The ends were cut back, 4 bases at V and 1 base at J, with 8 bases in the middle. This CDR3 has 14 residues. CDR3 bases: TGTGCCAGTAGTAGGGGGGAGAGCAATCAGCCCCAGCATTTT. Translating gives CASSRGESNQPQHF.

This chain joins TRBV18 and TRBJ1-1; TRBD1 matches at 7 bases. Per germline, CDR1 KGHSH and CDR2 LQKENI. V trimming: 2 bases; J trimming: 7 bases; junction bases outside the gene matches: 4. This CDR3 contains 13 residues. In DNA form, the CDR3 reads TGTGCCAGCTCACCAGGACAGGTGTATGAAGCTTTCTTT. Translating it yields CASSPGQVYEAFF.

This clone was picked up one time. This chain links TRBV25-1 with TRBJ2-2; no clear D. The V and J ends lost 7 bases and 4 bases respectively, with 10 bases between them. The length of the CDR3 is 13 residues. Germline CDR1 reads MGHDK; CDR2 reads SYGVNS. CDR3 in amino acids: CASTRTGTGELFF. CDR3 nucleotides: TGTGCCAGCACTCGTACTGGCACCGGGGAGCTGTTTTTT.

The gene calls are TRBV7-2 and TRBJ2-3, with 7 bases matching TRBD2. Germline lookup yields CDR1 SGHTA and CDR2 FQGNSA. Trimming took 2 bases from V and 1 from J; bases not matched to a gene: 6. This CDR3 is built from 16 residues. The CDR3 is CASSLRASGRTDTQYF. The CDR3 DNA reads TGTGCCAGCAGCTTAAGGGCTAGCGGTCGCACAGATACGCAGTATTTT.

CDR3 sequence: CASSEVYRGRMGNQPQHF. As DNA, the CDR3 is TGTGCCAGCAGTGAAGTCTACAGGGGGCGTATGGGCAATCAGCCCCAGCATTTT. The V and J genes are TRBV6-1 and TRBJ1-5; 9 bases fit TRBD1. The trim removed 1 base at V and 2 bases at J, leaving 9 bases unmatched. The CDR3 length is 18 residues. CDR1 MNHNS and CDR2 SASEGT come from the germline V gene.

The rearrangement uses TRBV5-4 and TRBJ2-7; D is possibly TRBD1 (6 bases). Germline V gives CDR1 SGHNT, CDR2 YYREEE (reference sequence). Trimming pared 4 bases from V and 2 bases from J, leaving 13 bases between. This CDR3 is 14 amino acids long. The CDR3 protein is CASSPRQAPYEQYF. The CDR3 region has the DNA TGTGCCAGCAGCCCCCGACAGGCCCCCTACGAGCAGTACTTC.

V and J are TRBV7-8 and TRBJ1-2; 7 bases agree with TRBD1. Germline V gives CDR1 SGHVS, CDR2 FQNEAQ. Trimming removed 4 bases from V and 4 bases from J; junction bases left unmatched: 6. The CDR3 contains 14 residues. This CDR3 reads CASSSPTGSYGYTF. The CDR3 DNA reads TGTGCCAGCAGCTCCCCGACAGGGTCCTATGGCTACACCTTC.

A single count supports this clone. The CDR3 region is CASRRGAITAGNEKLFF. CDR3 DNA: TGTGCCAGCAGGCGGGGGGCGATAACGGCGGGTAATGAAAAACTGTTTTTT. The V gene is TRBV28, the J gene TRBJ1-4, with D possibly being TRBD1 (6 bases). CDR1 is MDHEN and CDR2 is SYDVKM in the germline V gene. Trimming took off 6 bases at V and 4 bases at J, with 21 bases between the two ends. The CDR3 contains 17 residues. Complete variable domain (other parts from reference TRBV28 and TRBJ1-4): DVKVTQSSRYLVKRTGEKVFLECVQDMDHENMFWYRQDPGLGLRLIYFSYDVKMKEKGDIPEGYSVSREKKERFSLILESASTNQTSMYLCASRRGAITAGNEKLFFGSGTQLSVL.

The chain employs TRBV7-8 and TRBJ1-1, with D possibly matching TRBD1 (5 bases). The germline gives CDR1 SGHVS, CDR2 FQNEAQ. This CDR3 comprises 14 residues. V lost 2 bases to trimming and J lost 6 bases, with 13 bases between them. The CDR3 protein is CASSLQGSVSEAFF. CDR3 DNA: TGTGCCAGCAGCTTACAGGGTTCAGTCTCTGAAGCTTTCTTT.

A few counts support this clone. The chain uses TRBV28 and TRBJ1-1, with D unresolved. CDR3 length equals 14 residues. Germline CDR1 is MDHEN and CDR2 is SYDVKM. V shed 6 bases and J shed 0 bases, with 11 bases lying between them. CDR3 region: CASSLQIMNTEAFF. DNA for the CDR3: TGTGCCAGCAGCCTCCAGATTATGAACACTGAAGCTTTCTTT.

The chain employs TRBV11-3 and TRBJ2-1; 10 nucleotides align to TRBD1. Germline trimming cut 5 bases from V and 6 bases from J; bases unmatched to any gene: 7. The CDR3 is 15 amino acids. The germline V gene has CDR1 SGHNT and CDR2 YENEEA. CDR3 protein: CASSPGTGASNEQFF. The DNA for the CDR3 is TGTGCCAGCAGCCCCGGGACAGGGGCGAGCAATGAGCAGTTCTTC.

The V and J genes are TRBV28 and TRBJ1-2; 7 nucleotides line up with TRBD1. CDR1 is MDHEN, CDR2 SYDVKM, per germline. Losses at the gene ends were 4 bases for V and 5 bases for J; bases not matched to a gene: 10. The CDR3 extends over 15 amino acids. CDR3 sequence (DNA): TGTGCCAGCAGTTCGGGACAGATTAGGGTTTATGGCTACACCTTC. It yields the protein CASSSGQIRVYGYTF.

The CDR3 sequence: CSASTQVELFF. CDR3 DNA sequence: TGCAGTGCTAGTACACAGGTGGAGCTGTTTTTT. The chain carries TRBV20-1 and TRBJ2-2; tentative D call: TRBD1 (5 bases). The germline CDR1 and CDR2 sequences are DFQATT and SNEGSKA (reference sequence). The V gene lost 3 bases and the J gene lost 10 bases, with 9 bases spanning the gap. There are 11 residues in the CDR3.

The genes are TRBV5-5 and TRBJ1-2; 7 bases match TRBD1. Germline-derived CDR1 and CDR2 are SGHKS and YYEKEE (reference sequence). The V segment lost 4 bases and the J segment 8 bases; nucleotides outside the gene matches: 5. The CDR3 loop spans 12 amino acids. CDR3 coding DNA: TGTGCCAGCAGCGCCCCGGGACAGGGCTACACCTTC. Its protein is CASSAPGQGYTF.

The genes are TRBV9 and TRBJ1-4; unclear D gene. Germline loops: CDR1 SGDLS, CDR2 YYNGEE. Trimming removed 6 bases from V and 0 bases from J, with 9 bases in between. The CDR3 contains 14 residues. CDR3: CASNSGTTNEKLFF. The CDR3 DNA reads as TGTGCCAGCAATTCGGGTACAACTAATGAAAAACTGTTTTTT.